The 18 T cell receptor beta chains listed next were all sequenced from one sample in a study of blood T cell repertoires in COVID-19. Method: immunoSEQ multiplex PCR; TCRdb's copy keeps in-frame clones and lacks some. The sample yields 200,000 to 250,000 clones, approximately 80% seen once. Sequencing used peripheral blood. The receptors derive from a man aged 25 to 40 with active or convalescent COVID-19.

This CDR3 is CASSSEGAVYGYTF. The CDR3 nucleotides are TGTGCCAGCAGTTCGGAGGGCGCTGTCTATGGCTACACCTTC. The chain joins TRBV27 to TRBJ1-2; no clear D gene. V lost 4 bases and J lost 4, with 13 bases in between. The CDR3 is 14 amino acids. From germline, CDR1 is MNHEY and CDR2 SMNVEV (reference sequence).

J is TRBJ1-2 and V is TRBV7-9, with D maybe TRBD1 (5 bases). This CDR3 spans 15 amino acids. Germline V lookup: CDR1 SEHNR, CDR2 FQNEAQ (reference sequence). With 2 bases removed from V and 8 bases from J, the gap between germline ends came to 18 bases. This CDR3 reads CASSLHGGGRGGYTF. Here the CDR3 DNA reads TGTGCCAGCAGCTTACACGGAGGCGGGAGGGGAGGCTACACCTTC.

Regarding this clone: At the DNA level, this CDR3 is encoded by other sequences in the same sample as well. This chain joins TRBV7-2 and TRBJ1-6; D is unclear. CDR3 size: 14 residues. Germline V lookup: CDR1 SGHTA, CDR2 FQGNSA. V lost 1 base to trimming and J lost 10 bases, with 11 bases between them. The CDR3 DNA follows: TGTGCCAGCAGCTTAGAGAGGAGGAAGTCACCCCTCCACTTT. It yields the protein CASSLERRKSPLHF.

The gene calls are TRBV3-1 (or the pseudogene TRBV3-2) and TRBJ2-7, with TRBD2 matching 8 bases. V shed 7 bases and J 2 bases; nucleotides not matched to a gene: 13. This CDR3 contains 16 residues. CDR1 is LGHDT and CDR2 is YNNKEL in the germline V gene (reference sequence). CDR3 sequence (DNA): TGTGCCAGCATTCAAAGGGCGAGACTAGCGACCTACGAGCAGTACTTC. This encodes CASIQRARLATYEQYF.

A few counts support this clone. The chain couples TRBV7-2 to TRBJ1-2; 8 bases line up with TRBD1. Trimming at V came to 0 bases and at J to 4 bases, leaving 7 bases not matched to a gene. Germline CDR1 is SGHTA and CDR2 is FQGNSA. The CDR3 totals 16 residues. The DNA for the CDR3 is TGTGCCAGCAGCTTAGCGGACAGGGACGTCGGCTATGGCTACACCTTC. Protein sequence: CASSLADRDVGYGYTF.

There are a few counts of this clone. The gene calls are TRBV6-5 and TRBJ1-6, with D perhaps TRBD1 (5 bases). Trimming removed 0 bases at V and 10 bases at J, with 13 bases between. The CDR3 extends over 15 amino acids. The germline CDR1 and CDR2 sequences are MNHEY and SVGAGI. CDR3 residues: CASSYSQGSSSPLHF. CDR3 bases: TGTGCCAGCAGTTACTCGCAGGGATCTTCGTCACCCCTCCACTTT.

The chain couples TRBV3-1 (or the pseudogene TRBV3-2) to TRBJ2-1, with 8 bases matching TRBD1. The CDR3 extends over 18 amino acids. Germline lookup yields CDR1 LGHDT and CDR2 YNNKEL (reference sequence). The ends lost 0 bases at V and 7 bases at J; junction bases unmatched: 14. The CDR3 loop is CASSQEGRLPRGQNEQFF. As DNA, the CDR3 is TGTGCCAGCAGCCAAGAAGGTCGTTTGCCCAGGGGGCAGAATGAGCAGTTCTTC.

Written as DNA, the CDR3 is TGTGCCAGCAGTGGGGGGACAGGTCAACAACTTAACTATGGCTACACCTTC. Residues: CASSGGTGQQLNYGYTF. The J gene is TRBJ1-2, the V gene TRBV27; 8 bases are shared with TRBD1. The CDR3 runs to 17 residues. Trimming took 5 bases from V and 1 from J; bases not matched to a gene: 12. Germline-derived CDR1 and CDR2 are MNHEY and SMNVEV (reference sequence).

The table lists this clone with a few counts. The genes are TRBV18 and TRBJ2-1; tentative D call: TRBD2 (5 bases). Deletions cut 3 bases from V and 7 bases from J, with 10 bases between. This CDR3 contains 13 residues. Germline CDR1 is KGHSH and CDR2 is LQKENI. CDR3 loop: CASSPSSQNEQFF. The CDR3 DNA follows: TGTGCCAGCTCACCGTCTAGCCAGAATGAGCAGTTCTTC.

V is TRBV5-1 and J is TRBJ2-1; weak D call: TRBD2 (5 bases). CDR3 length: 12 residues. With 6 bases removed from V and 9 bases from J, the gap between germline ends came to 13 bases. The germline V gene has CDR1 SGHRS and CDR2 YFSETQ. The CDR3 coding sequence is TGCGCCAGCACCCTGATAGAGGGTGAGCAGTTCTTC. Protein: CASTLIEGEQFF.

The chain couples TRBV5-1 to TRBJ2-7; 9 bases agree with TRBD1. The V gene end was trimmed by 1 base and the J gene end by 5 bases; junction bases not matched to a gene: 7. The CDR3 sequence is 15 residues long. Germline values: CDR1 SGHRS, CDR2 YFSETQ. CDR3 nucleotide sequence: TGCGCCAGCAGCTTGCTCTGGGACAGGGCCGACGAGCAGTACTTC. Translating it yields CASSLLWDRADEQYF.

The chain carries TRBV7-6 and TRBJ2-1, with 9 nucleotides matching TRBD1. CDR1 and CDR2 from the germline V gene are SGHVS and FNYEAQ. The ends lost 2 bases at V and 9 bases at J; junction bases unmatched: 5. The CDR3 length is 14 residues. The CDR3 here is CASSLFTGGLEQFF. CDR3 nucleotide sequence: TGTGCCAGCAGCTTATTTACAGGGGGCCTTGAGCAGTTCTTC.

This CDR3 reads CASSTTGGSYNEQFF. CDR3 nucleotide sequence: TGTGCCAGCAGCACCACGGGAGGGTCCTACAATGAGCAGTTCTTC. The chain uses TRBV7-3 and TRBJ2-1, with TRBD2 matching 8 bases. V trimming: 5 bases; J trimming: 1 base; junction bases outside the gene matches: 4. The CDR3 loop spans 15 amino acids. Germline CDR1 reads SGHTA; CDR2 reads FQGTGA.

The V gene is TRBV6-2 or TRBV6-3, the J gene TRBJ2-5, with TRBD2 matching over 9 bases. The CDR3 runs 14 residues. Germline V lookup: CDR1 MNHEY, CDR2 SVGEGT. V gave up 2 bases and J gave up 4 bases; unmatched junction bases: 2. This CDR3 reads CASSYGGGAETQYF. The CDR3 nucleotides read TGTGCCAGCAGTTACGGCGGGGGGGCAGAGACCCAGTACTTC.

This clone was seen a single time. The V and J genes are TRBV15 and TRBJ1-2; the D gene is possibly TRBD1 (5 bases). CDR1 and CDR2 from the germline V gene are LNHNV and YYDKDF (reference sequence). Trimming removed 1 base from V and 6 bases from J, with 15 bases in between. There are 15 residues in the CDR3. The DNA of the CDR3 is TGTGCCACCAGCAGAGGGGGCCCAGCTCTGGATGGCTACACCTTC. This codes for CATSRGGPALDGYTF.

This sequence joins TRBV9 and TRBJ2-3; 8 bases fit TRBD2. V lost 1 base, J lost 2 bases, and 3 bases stayed unmatched. Germline V CDR1 and CDR2: SGDLS, YYNGEE. The CDR3 loop spans 15 amino acids. CDR3 DNA sequence: TGTGCCAGCAGCGTAATCGGGGGGGACACAGATACGCAGTATTTT. Amino acid sequence: CASSVIGGDTDTQYF.

V and J are TRBV25-1 and TRBJ2-3; 7 nucleotides match TRBD2. Germline V gene lookup returns CDR1 MGHDK and CDR2 SYGVNS. Trimming at V came to 5 bases and at J to 2 bases, leaving 4 bases not matched to a gene. This CDR3 has 14 amino acids. CDR3 loop: CASSPAGNTDTQYF. Here the CDR3 DNA reads TGTGCCAGCAGTCCAGCGGGGAACACAGATACGCAGTATTTT.

The chain couples TRBV18 to TRBJ2-2; D gene uncertain. From germline, CDR1 is KGHSH and CDR2 LQKENI. The V end was cut by 0 bases, the J end by 2 bases, with 7 bases between. This CDR3 has 15 amino acids. The CDR3 reads CASSPPGGNTGELFF. The CDR3, as DNA: TGTGCCAGCTCACCACCAGGCGGAAACACCGGGGAGCTGTTTTTT.